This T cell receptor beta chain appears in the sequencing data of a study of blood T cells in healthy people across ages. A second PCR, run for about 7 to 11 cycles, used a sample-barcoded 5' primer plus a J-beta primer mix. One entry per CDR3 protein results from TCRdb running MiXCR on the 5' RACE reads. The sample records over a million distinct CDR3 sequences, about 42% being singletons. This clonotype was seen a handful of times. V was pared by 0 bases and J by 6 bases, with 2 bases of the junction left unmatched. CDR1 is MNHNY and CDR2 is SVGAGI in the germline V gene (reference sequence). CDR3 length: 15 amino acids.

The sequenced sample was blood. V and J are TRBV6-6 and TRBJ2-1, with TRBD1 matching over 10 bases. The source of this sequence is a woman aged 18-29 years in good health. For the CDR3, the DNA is TGTGCCAGCAGTTACTCCGGGACAGGGGTCAATGAGCAGTTCTTC. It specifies CASSYSGTGVNEQFF.